A single sample gave rise to the 14 T cell receptor beta chains below, sequenced in a study of T cells in Graves' hyperthyroidism and ophthalmopathy. Amplified TCR beta CDR3 regions derived from RNA transcripts. First-round RT-PCR of the TCR CDR3 relied on the HTBI primer set. TCRdb redid the calling of the multiplex PCR reads with MiXCR, one entry per CDR3 protein. Among about 510,000 distinct CDR3 sequences listed, 46% were seen once. The sample was peripheral blood or thyroid tissue (not recorded which). The source is an adult woman with Graves' disease, either hyperthyroidism or ophthalmopathy (not recorded which).

This clonotype was seen a few times. The rearrangement links TRBV2 to TRBJ1-1; D is perhaps TRBD1 (5 bases). The length of the CDR3 is 13 residues. Deletions cut 8 bases from V and 2 bases from J, with 12 bases between. In germline, CDR1 is SNHLY, CDR2 FYNNEI. The CDR3 DNA is TGTGCCAGCCTCCCGGGACTCAACACTGAAGCTTTCTTT. It translates to CASLPGLNTEAFF.

The chain combines TRBV5-1 with TRBJ2-2; 8 bases align to TRBD1. CDR3 length: 15 residues. Trimming at V came to 1 base and at J to 4 bases, leaving 3 bases not matched to a gene. Germline values: CDR1 SGHRS, CDR2 YFSETQ. The CDR3 loop reads CASSLYRGTTGELFF. The CDR3 DNA is TGCGCCAGCAGCTTGTACAGGGGGACCACCGGGGAGCTGTTTTTT.

The chain recombines TRBV20-1 with TRBJ2-5, with D maybe TRBD2 (5 bases). CDR1 DFQATT and CDR2 SNEGSKA come from the germline V gene (reference sequence). The CDR3 has 14 amino acids. The V end was cut by 2 bases, the J end by 1 base, with 11 bases between. The CDR3 protein is CSARSGRLQETQYF. The CDR3 nucleotides read TGCAGTGCTAGAAGCGGACGCCTCCAAGAGACCCAGTACTTC.

There are many counts of this clonotype. The chain joins TRBV20-1 to TRBJ1-5; D not certain. The germline V gene encodes CDR1 DFQATT and CDR2 SNEGSKA (reference sequence). Trimming removed 5 bases at V and 0 bases at J, with 20 bases between. The length of the CDR3 is 17 residues. In DNA form, the CDR3 reads TGCAGTGCTCATCGTCGTTCGGCCAGTTATAGCAATCAGCCCCAGCATTTT. This codes for CSAHRRSASYSNQPQHF.

This clonotype was recorded many times. The chain joins TRBV3-1 to TRBJ1-1, with 9 positions matching TRBD1. This CDR3 has 16 residues. Germline trimming cut 3 bases from V and 1 base from J; bases unmatched to any gene: 6. Per the germline V gene, CDR1 is LGHDT and CDR2 is YNNKEL (reference sequence). The CDR3 here is CASSHASGQGNTEAFF. The CDR3 DNA follows: TGTGCCAGCAGCCACGCCTCGGGACAGGGGAACACTGAAGCTTTCTTT.

This clonotype was picked up a small number of times. V and J are TRBV29-1 and TRBJ1-4; D remains unclear. CDR3 size: 12 residues. Trimming took 4 bases from V and 11 from J, leaving 14 bases between them. Germline CDR1 is SQVTM and CDR2 is ANQGSEA. CDR3 sequence: CSVVYGDGKLFF. The CDR3 DNA follows: TGCAGCGTTGTGTACGGGGATGGGAAACTGTTTTTT.

The gene calls are TRBV19 and TRBJ1-5; D remains ambiguous. The germline gives CDR1 LNHDA, CDR2 SQIVND (reference sequence). V shed 3 bases and J shed 3 bases, with 9 bases lying between them. This CDR3 has 14 amino acids. The CDR3 region is CASSIGHDNQPQHF. The CDR3 region has the DNA TGTGCCAGTAGTATTGGGCACGACAATCAGCCCCAGCATTTT.

Here the CDR3 reads CASSPQTGFGYTF. The CDR3 DNA follows: TGTGCCAGCAGCCCCCAGACAGGCTTCGGCTACACCTTC. The chain uses TRBV7-9 and TRBJ1-2; the D gene is possibly TRBD1 (6 bases). Germline lookup yields CDR1 SEHNR and CDR2 FQNEAQ (reference sequence). With 5 bases removed from V and 8 bases from J, the gap between germline ends came to 15 bases. The CDR3 extends over 13 amino acids.

The CDR3 nucleotides are TGTGCCAGCAGAGAGTTGTATTGGTCTGAAGCTTTCTTT. It yields the protein CASRELYWSEAFF. This sequence joins TRBV2 and TRBJ1-1; D ambiguous. The CDR3 length is 13 residues. CDR1 is SNHLY and CDR2 is FYNNEI in the germline V gene. Trimming took 6 bases from V and 6 from J, leaving 14 bases between them.

The sample holds a few counts of this clonotype. The chain is built from TRBV2 and TRBJ2-7; D is unresolved. Germline loops: CDR1 SNHLY, CDR2 FYNNEI. The CDR3 sequence is 12 residues long. V was shortened by 7 bases and J by 0 bases, with 7 bases between the two germline ends. The CDR3 DNA follows: TGTGCCAGCATCAACCTCTCCTACGAGCAGTACTTC. It yields the protein CASINLSYEQYF.

The chain carries TRBV13 and TRBJ2-6, with a weak D call TRBD1 (5 bases). Trimming removed 3 bases from V and 4 bases from J, with 10 bases in between. Germline lookup yields CDR1 PRHDT and CDR2 FYEKMQ (reference sequence). This CDR3 has 15 amino acids. The CDR3 sequence: CASSFRDPGANVLTF. The DNA of the CDR3 is TGTGCCAGCAGCTTCAGGGATCCCGGGGCCAACGTCCTGACTTTC.

The CDR3 loop is CASSHSTAGTGIAGNTIYF. The CDR3, as DNA: TGTGCCAGCAGTCACTCGACCGCGGGGACAGGGATCGCCGGAAACACCATATATTTT. The rearrangement uses TRBV2 and TRBJ1-3, with TRBD1 matching over 9 bases. Germline CDR1 SNHLY, CDR2 FYNNEI. V was pared by 5 bases and J by 4 bases, with 18 bases of the junction left unmatched. The CDR3 covers 19 residues. The full variable domain, completed using reference TRBV2 and TRBJ1-3, is EPEVTQTPSHQVTQMGQEVILRCVPISNHLYFYWYRQILGQKVEFLVSFYNNEISEKSEIFDDQFSVERPDGSNFTLKIRSTKLEDSAMYFCASSHSTAGTGIAGNTIYFGEGSWLTVV.

The chain recombines TRBV7-3 with TRBJ2-1; D unclear. CDR3 length: 15 residues. Between the trimmed V and J ends, which lost 5 bases and 5 bases, there was a span of 16 bases. Germline V lookup: CDR1 SGHTA, CDR2 FQGTGA. The CDR3 nucleotides are TGTGCCAGCAGCCCACACCCGCGGTGGGACAATGAGCAGTTCTTC. The encoded protein is CASSPHPRWDNEQFF.

The chain couples TRBV29-1 to TRBJ2-3; D gene uncertain. CDR1 SQVTM and CDR2 ANQGSEA come from the germline V gene. The CDR3 consists of 13 residues. V was trimmed by 4 bases and J by 2 bases, leaving 10 bases between them. This CDR3 is CSVVGTFTDTQYF. The DNA of the CDR3 is TGCAGCGTTGTTGGAACTTTCACAGATACGCAGTATTTT.